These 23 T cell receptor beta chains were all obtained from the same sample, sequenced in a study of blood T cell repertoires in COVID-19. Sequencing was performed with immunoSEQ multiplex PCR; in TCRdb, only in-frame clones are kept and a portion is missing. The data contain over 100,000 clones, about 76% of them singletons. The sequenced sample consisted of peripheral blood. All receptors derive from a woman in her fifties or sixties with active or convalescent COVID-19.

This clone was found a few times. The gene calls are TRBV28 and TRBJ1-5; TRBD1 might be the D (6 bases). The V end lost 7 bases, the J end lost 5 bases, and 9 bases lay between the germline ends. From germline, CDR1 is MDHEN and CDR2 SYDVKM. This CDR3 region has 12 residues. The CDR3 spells CASISGDQPQHF. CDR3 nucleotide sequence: TGTGCCAGCATTTCAGGGGATCAGCCCCAGCATTTT.

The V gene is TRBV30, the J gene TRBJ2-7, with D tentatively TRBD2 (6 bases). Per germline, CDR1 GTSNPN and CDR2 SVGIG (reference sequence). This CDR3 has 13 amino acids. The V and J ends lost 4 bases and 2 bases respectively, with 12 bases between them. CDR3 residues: CAWTPRETYEQYF. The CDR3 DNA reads TGTGCCTGGACCCCGCGGGAAACCTACGAGCAGTACTTC.

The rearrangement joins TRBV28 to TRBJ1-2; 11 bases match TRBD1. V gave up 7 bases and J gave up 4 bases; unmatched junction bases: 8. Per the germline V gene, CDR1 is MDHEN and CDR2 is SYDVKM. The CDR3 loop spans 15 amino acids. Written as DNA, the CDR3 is TGTGCCAGCACCCCCCCCGGGACAGGGGGCTATGGCTACACCTTC. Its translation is CASTPPGTGGYGYTF.

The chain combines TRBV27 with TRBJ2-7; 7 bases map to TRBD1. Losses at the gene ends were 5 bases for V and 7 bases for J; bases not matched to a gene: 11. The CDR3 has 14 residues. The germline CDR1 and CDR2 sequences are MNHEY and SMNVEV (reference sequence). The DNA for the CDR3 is TGTGCCAGCAGTCCCCGGGACAGTCGGCGGGAGCAGTACTTC. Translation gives CASSPRDSRREQYF.

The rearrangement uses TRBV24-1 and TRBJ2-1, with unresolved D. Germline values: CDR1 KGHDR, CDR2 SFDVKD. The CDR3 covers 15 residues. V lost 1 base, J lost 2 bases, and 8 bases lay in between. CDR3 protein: CATSDFRTTYNEQFF. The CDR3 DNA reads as TGTGCCACCAGTGATTTCAGAACTACCTACAATGAGCAGTTCTTC.

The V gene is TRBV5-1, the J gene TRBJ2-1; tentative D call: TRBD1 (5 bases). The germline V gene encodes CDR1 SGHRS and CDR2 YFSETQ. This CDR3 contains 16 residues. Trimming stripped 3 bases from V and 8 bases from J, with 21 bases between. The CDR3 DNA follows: TGCGCCAGCAGCTCGGCCAGGGTGGTATTTGGGCATGAGCAGTTCTTC. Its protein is CASSSARVVFGHEQFF. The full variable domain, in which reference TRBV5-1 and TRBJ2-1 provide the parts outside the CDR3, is KAGVTQTPRYLIKTRGQQVTLSCSPISGHRSVSWYQQTPGQGLQFLFEYFSETQRNKGNFPGRFSGRQFSNSRSEMNVSTLELGDSALYLCASSSARVVFGHEQFFGPGTRLTVL.

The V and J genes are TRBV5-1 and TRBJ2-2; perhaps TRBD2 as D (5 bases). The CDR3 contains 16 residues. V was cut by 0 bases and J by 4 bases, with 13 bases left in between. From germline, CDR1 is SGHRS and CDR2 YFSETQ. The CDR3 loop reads CASSLAGVSSTGELFF. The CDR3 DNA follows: TGCGCCAGCAGCTTGGCCGGGGTTTCGTCCACCGGGGAGCTGTTTTTT.

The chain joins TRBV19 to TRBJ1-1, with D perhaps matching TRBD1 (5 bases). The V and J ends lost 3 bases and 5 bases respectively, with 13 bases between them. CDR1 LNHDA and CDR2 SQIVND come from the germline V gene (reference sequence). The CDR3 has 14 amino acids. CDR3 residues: CASSMRQGRTEAFF. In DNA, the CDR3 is TGTGCCAGTAGTATGAGGCAGGGAAGGACTGAAGCTTTCTTT.

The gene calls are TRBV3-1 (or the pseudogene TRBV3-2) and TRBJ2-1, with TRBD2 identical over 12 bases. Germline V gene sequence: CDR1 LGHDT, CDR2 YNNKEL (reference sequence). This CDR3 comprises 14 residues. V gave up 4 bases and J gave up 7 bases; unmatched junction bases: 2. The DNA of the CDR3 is TGTGCCAGCAGCCCTAGCGGGGGGGGAAATGAGCAGTTCTTC. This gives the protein CASSPSGGGNEQFF.

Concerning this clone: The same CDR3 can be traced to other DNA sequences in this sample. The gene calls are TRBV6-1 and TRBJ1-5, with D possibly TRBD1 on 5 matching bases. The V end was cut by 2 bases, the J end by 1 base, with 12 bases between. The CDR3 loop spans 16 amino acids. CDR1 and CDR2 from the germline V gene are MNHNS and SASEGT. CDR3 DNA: TGTGCCAGCAGTGAACGGGGGGGATTAAGCAATCAGCCCCAGCATTTT. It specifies CASSERGGLSNQPQHF.

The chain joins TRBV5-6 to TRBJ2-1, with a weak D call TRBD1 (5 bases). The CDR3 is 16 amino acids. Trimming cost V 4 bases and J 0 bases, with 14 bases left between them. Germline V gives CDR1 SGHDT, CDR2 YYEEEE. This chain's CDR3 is CASSGRVQGSYNEQFF. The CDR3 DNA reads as TGTGCCAGCAGCGGCAGGGTGCAGGGCTCCTACAATGAGCAGTTCTTC. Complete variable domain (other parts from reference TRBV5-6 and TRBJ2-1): DAGVTQSPTHLIKTRGQQVTLRCSPKSGHDTVSWYQQALGQGPQFIFQYYEEEERQRGNFPDRFSGHQFPNYSSELNVNALLLGDSALYLCASSGRVQGSYNEQFFGPGTRLTVL.

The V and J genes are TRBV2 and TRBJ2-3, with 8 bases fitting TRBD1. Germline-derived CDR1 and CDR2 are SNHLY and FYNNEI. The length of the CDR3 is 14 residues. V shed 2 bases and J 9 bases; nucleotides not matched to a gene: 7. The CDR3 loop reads CASSELGQGKTQYF. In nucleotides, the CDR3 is TGTGCCAGCAGTGAACTAGGACAGGGTAAGACGCAGTATTTT.

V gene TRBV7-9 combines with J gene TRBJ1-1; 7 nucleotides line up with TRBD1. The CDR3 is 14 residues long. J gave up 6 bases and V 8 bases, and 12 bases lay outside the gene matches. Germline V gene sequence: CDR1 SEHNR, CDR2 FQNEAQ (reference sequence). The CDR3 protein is CASGPTGYGSEAFF. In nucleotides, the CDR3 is TGTGCCAGCGGGCCGACAGGGTATGGCTCTGAAGCTTTCTTT.

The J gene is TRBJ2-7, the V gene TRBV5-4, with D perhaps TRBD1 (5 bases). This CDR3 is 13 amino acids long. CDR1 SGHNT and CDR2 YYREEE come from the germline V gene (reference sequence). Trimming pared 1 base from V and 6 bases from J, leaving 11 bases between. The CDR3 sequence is CASSLIGAPEQYV. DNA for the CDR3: TGTGCCAGCAGCTTGATTGGGGCCCCCGAGCAGTACGTC.

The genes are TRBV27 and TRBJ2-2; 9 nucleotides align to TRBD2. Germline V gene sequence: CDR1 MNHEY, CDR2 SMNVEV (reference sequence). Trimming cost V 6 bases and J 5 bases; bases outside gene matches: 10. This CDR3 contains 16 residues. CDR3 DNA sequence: TGTGCCAGCAGCCCGCGGGGGGGACCTACTACCGGGGAGCTGTTTTTT. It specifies CASSPRGGPTTGELFF.

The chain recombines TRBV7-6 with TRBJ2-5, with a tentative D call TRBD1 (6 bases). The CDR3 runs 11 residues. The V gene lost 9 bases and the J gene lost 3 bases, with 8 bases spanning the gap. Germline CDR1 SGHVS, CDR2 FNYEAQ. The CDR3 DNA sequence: TGTGCCAGACAGGGAGAAGAGACCCAGTACTTC. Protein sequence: CARQGEETQYF.

The CDR3 loop is CASSSLTGQETQYF. CDR3 DNA sequence: TGTGCCAGCAGTTCTCTAACGGGGCAAGAGACCCAGTACTTC. V and J are TRBV28 and TRBJ2-5; D may be TRBD2 (5 bases). Trimming removed 4 bases at V and 2 bases at J, with 11 bases between. The CDR3 contains 14 residues. Germline CDR1 is MDHEN and CDR2 is SYDVKM. Looking up the rest from reference TRBV28 and TRBJ2-5 gives the full variable domain: DVKVTQSSRYLVKRTGEKVFLECVQDMDHENMFWYRQDPGLGLRLIYFSYDVKMKEKGDIPEGYSVSREKKERFSLILESASTNQTSMYLCASSSLTGQETQYFGPGTRLLVL.

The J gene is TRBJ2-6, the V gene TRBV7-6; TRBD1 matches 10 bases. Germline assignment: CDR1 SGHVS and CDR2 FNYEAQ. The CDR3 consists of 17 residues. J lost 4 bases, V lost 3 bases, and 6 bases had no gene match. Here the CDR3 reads CASSLGTGASGANVLTF. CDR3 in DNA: TGTGCCAGCAGCTTGGGGACAGGGGCTTCAGGGGCCAACGTCCTGACTTTC.

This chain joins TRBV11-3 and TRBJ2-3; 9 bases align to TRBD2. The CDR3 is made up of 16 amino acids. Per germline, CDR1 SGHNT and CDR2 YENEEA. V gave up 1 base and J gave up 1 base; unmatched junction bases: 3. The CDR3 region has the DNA TGTGCCAGCAGCTTAGGTGCGGGGGGGGGCACAGATACGCAGTATTTT. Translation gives CASSLGAGGGTDTQYF.

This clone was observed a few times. This chain's CDR3 is CASSYITGLSIYEQYF. DNA for the CDR3: TGTGCCAGCAGTTACATTACGGGACTATCCATCTACGAGCAGTACTTC. This rearrangement joins TRBV28 to TRBJ2-7, with 7 bases fitting TRBD2. This CDR3 spans 16 amino acids. Looked up from germline, CDR1 is MDHEN and CDR2 is SYDVKM. The junction had 12 bases not matched to a gene; V was cut back by 4 bases and J by 3 bases.

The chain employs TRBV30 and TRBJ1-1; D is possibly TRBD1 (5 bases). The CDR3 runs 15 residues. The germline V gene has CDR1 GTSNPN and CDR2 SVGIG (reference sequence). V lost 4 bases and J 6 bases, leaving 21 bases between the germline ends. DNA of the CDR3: TGTGCCTGGACCTTTCCCGCAGGAGGGGTGGCTGAAGCTTTCTTT. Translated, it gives CAWTFPAGGVAEAFF.

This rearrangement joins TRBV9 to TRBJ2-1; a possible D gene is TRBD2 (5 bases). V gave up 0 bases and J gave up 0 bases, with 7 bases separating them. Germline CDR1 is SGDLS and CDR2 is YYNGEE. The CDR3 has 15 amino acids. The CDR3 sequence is CASSVGTVSYNEQFF. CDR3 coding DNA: TGTGCCAGCAGCGTAGGGACTGTCTCCTACAATGAGCAGTTCTTC.

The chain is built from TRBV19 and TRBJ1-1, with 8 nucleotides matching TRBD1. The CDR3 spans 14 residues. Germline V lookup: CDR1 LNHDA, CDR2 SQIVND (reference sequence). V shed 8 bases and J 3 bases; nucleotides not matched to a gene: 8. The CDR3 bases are TGTGCCAGTCATCCCCAGGGGGCGGACACTGAAGCTTTCTTT. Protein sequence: CASHPQGADTEAFF. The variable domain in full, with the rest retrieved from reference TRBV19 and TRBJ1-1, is DGGITQSPKYLFRKEGQNVTLSCEQNLNHDAMYWYRQDPGQGLRLIYYSQIVNDFQKGDIAEGYSVSREKKESFPLTVTSAQKNPTAFYLCASHPQGADTEAFFGQGTRLTVV.